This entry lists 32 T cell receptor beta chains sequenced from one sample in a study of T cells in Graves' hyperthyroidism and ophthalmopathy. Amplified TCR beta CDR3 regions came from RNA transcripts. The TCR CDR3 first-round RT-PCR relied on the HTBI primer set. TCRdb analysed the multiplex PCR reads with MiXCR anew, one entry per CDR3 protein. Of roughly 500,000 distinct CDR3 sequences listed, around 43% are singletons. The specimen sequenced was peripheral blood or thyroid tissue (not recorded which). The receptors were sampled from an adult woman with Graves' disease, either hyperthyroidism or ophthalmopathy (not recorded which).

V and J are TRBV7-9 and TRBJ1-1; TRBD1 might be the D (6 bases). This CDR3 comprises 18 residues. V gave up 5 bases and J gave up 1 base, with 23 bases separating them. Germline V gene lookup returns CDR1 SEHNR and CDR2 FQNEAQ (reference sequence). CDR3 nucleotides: TGTGCCAGCAGCCTCAGGACAGATTCGATTCCCAGGAACACTGAAGCTTTCTTT. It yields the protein CASSLRTDSIPRNTEAFF.

CDR3 amino acids: CASMAGSSYNEQFF. As DNA, the CDR3 is TGTGCCAGCATGGCGGGGAGCTCCTACAATGAGCAGTTCTTC. The V gene is TRBV2, the J gene TRBJ2-1; D is possibly TRBD2 (6 bases). V was clipped by 7 bases and J by 0 bases, with 10 bases between them. CDR1 SNHLY and CDR2 FYNNEI come from the germline V gene. The CDR3 extends over 14 amino acids.

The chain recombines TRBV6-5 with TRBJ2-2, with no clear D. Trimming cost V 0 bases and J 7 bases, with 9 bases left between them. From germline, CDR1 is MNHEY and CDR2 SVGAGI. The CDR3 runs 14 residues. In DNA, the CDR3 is TGTGCCAGCAGTTACTCGAAATCGAGCGGGGAGCTGTTTTTT. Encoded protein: CASSYSKSSGELFF.

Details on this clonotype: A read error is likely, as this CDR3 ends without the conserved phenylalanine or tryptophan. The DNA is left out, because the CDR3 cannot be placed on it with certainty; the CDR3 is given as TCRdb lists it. The CDR3 reads CSAIGQGNSY. The genes are TRBV20-1 and TRBJ1-2; TRBD1, the D gene given by the table, was not confirmed from the DNA. CDR1 is DFQATT, CDR2 SNEGSKA, per germline (reference sequence). The CDR3 extends over 10 residues, inclusive of both ends.

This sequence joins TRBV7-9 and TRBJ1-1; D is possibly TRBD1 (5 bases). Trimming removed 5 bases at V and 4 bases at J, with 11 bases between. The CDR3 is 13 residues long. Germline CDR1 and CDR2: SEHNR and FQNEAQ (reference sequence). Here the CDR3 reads CASSTRQSTEAFF. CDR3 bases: TGTGCCAGCAGCACTAGACAGTCCACTGAAGCTTTCTTT.

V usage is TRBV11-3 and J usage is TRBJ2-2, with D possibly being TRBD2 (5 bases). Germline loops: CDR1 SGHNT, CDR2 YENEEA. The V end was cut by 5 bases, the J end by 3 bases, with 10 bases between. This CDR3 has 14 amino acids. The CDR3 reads CASSEADYTGELFF. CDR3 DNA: TGTGCCAGCAGCGAAGCGGACTACACCGGGGAGCTGTTTTTT.

CDR3 residues: CASSYSPKDTYTF. DNA of the CDR3: TGTGCCAGCAGTTACTCTCCCAAGGACACCTACACCTTC. The rearrangement joins TRBV7-9 to TRBJ1-2; D may be TRBD1 (5 bases). The CDR3 is made up of 13 amino acids. Germline assignment: CDR1 SEHNR and CDR2 FQNEAQ (reference sequence). V lost 6 bases and J lost 10, with 18 bases in between.

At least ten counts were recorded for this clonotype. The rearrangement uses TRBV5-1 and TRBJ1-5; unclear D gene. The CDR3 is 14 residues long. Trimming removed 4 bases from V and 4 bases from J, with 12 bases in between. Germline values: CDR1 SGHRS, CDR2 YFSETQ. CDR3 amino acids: CASSPADRNQPQHF. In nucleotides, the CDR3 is TGCGCCAGCAGCCCCGCGGATAGAAATCAGCCCCAGCATTTT.

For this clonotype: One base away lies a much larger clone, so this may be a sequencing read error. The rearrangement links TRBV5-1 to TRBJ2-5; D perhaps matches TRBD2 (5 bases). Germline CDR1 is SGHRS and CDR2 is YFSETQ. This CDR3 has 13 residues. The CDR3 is CTSSRRPQETQYF. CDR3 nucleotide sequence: TGCACCAGCAGCCGGAGGCCCCAAGAGACCCAGTACTTC.

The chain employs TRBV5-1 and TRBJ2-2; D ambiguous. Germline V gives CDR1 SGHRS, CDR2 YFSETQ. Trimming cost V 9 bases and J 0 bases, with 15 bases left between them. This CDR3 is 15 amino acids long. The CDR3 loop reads CATPRLGSNTGELFF. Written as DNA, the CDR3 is TGCGCCACCCCTCGGCTGGGATCGAACACCGGGGAGCTGTTTTTT.

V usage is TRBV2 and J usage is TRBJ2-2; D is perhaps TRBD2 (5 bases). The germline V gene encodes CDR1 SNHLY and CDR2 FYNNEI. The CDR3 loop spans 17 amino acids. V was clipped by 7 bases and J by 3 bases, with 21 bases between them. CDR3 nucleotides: TGTGCCAGCAAATGGGGAACATCGGTGGGAGACACCGGGGAGCTGTTTTTT. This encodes CASKWGTSVGDTGELFF.

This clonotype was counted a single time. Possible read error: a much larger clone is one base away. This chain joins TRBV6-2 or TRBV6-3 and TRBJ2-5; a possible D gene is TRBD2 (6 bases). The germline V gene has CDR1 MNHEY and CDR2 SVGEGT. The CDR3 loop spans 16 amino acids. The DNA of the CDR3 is TGTACCAGCAGTTACTCGTTTGCAGGAGGGATGGAGACCCAGTACTTC. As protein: CTSSYSFAGGMETQYF.

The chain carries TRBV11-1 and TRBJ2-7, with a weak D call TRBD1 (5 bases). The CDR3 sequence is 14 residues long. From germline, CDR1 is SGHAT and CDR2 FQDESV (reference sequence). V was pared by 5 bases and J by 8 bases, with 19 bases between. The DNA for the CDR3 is TGTGCCAGCAGCCGGCGGATGGGGCAGCCCCAGCAGTACTTC. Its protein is CASSRRMGQPQQYF.

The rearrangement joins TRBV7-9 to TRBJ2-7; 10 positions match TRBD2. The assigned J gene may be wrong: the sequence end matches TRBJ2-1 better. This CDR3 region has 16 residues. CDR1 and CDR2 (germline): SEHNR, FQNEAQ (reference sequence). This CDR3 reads CASSLAASGSLDEQFF. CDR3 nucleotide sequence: TGTGCCAGCAGCTTAGCGGCTAGCGGGAGTTTAGATGAGCAGTTCTTC.

The CDR3 region is CASSFVIGGGETQYF. In DNA form, the CDR3 reads TGTGCCAGCAGTTTCGTGATAGGGGGCGGTGAGACCCAGTACTTC. V usage is TRBV6-5 and J usage is TRBJ2-5; 7 positions agree with TRBD1. V gave up 4 bases and J gave up 5 bases; unmatched junction bases: 10. Germline V gene lookup returns CDR1 MNHEY and CDR2 SVGAGI. The CDR3 length is 15 residues.

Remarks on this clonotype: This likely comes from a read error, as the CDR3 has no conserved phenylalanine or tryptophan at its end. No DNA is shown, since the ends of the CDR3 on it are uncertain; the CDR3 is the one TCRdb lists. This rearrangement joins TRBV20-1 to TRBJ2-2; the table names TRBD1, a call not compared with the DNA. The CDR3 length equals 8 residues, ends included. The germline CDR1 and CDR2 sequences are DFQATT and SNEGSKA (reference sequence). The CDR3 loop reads CSARPTGI.

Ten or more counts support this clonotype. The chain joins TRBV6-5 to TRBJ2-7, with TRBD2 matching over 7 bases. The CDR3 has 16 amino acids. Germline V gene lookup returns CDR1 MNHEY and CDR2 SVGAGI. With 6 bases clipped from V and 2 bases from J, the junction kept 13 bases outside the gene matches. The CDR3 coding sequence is TGTGCCAGCAGCTACACTGCGGGAGAGGGACCCTACGAGCAGTACTTC. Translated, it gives CASSYTAGEGPYEQYF.

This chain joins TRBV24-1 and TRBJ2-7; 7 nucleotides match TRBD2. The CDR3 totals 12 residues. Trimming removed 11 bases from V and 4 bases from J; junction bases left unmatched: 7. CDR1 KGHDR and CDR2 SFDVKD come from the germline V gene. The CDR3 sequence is CASGWEGYEQYF. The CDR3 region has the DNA TGTGCCAGCGGCTGGGAGGGATACGAGCAGTACTTC.

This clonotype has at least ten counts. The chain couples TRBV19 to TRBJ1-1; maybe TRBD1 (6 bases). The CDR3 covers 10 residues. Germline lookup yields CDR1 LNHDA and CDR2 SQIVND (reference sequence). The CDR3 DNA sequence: TGTCGCAGGGGAGGCACTGAAGCTTTCTTT. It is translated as CRRGGTEAFF.

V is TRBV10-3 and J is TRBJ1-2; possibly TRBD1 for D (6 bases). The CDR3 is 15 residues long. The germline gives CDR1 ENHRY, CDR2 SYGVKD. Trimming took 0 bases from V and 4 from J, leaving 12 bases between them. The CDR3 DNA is TGTGCCATCAGTGAGTCTAGGGGACAAGTCTATGGCTACACCTTC. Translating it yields CAISESRGQVYGYTF.

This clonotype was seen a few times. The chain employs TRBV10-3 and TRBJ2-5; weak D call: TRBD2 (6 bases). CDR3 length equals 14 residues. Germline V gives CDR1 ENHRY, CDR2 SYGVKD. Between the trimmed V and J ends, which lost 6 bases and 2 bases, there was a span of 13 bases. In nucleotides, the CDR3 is TGTGCCATCAGCCAGACTAGGAATCAAGAGACCCAGTACTTC. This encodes CAISQTRNQETQYF.

CDR3 amino acids: CSGTGSGYGYTF. CDR3 nucleotides: TGCAGCGGTACAGGGTCGGGCTATGGCTACACCTTC. The chain links TRBV29-1 to TRBJ1-2; D may be TRBD1 (6 bases). The CDR3 spans 12 residues. Germline V gene sequence: CDR1 SQVTM, CDR2 ANQGSEA. The ends were cut back, 7 bases at V and 4 bases at J, with 13 bases in the middle.

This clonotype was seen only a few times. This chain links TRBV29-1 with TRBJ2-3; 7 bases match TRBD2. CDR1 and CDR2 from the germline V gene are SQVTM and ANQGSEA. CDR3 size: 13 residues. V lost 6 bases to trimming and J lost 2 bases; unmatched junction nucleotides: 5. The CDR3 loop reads CSVRAGTTDTQYF. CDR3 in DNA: TGCAGCGTCCGAGCGGGAACCACAGATACGCAGTATTTT.

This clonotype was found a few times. The CDR3 DNA reads as TGCGCCAGCAGCTTGGAAACAGTTAATGAAAAACTGTTTTTT. Protein sequence: CASSLETVNEKLFF. The genes are TRBV5-1 and TRBJ1-4; no reliable D call. V lost 0 bases, J lost 4 bases, and 7 bases lay in between. CDR3 length: 14 residues. Germline values: CDR1 SGHRS, CDR2 YFSETQ.

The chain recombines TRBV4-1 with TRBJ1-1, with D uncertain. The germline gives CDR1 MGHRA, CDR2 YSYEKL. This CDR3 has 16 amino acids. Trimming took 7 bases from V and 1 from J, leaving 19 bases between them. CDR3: CASKIWAQAENTEAFF. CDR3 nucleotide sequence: TGCGCCAGCAAAATTTGGGCCCAGGCGGAGAACACTGAAGCTTTCTTT.

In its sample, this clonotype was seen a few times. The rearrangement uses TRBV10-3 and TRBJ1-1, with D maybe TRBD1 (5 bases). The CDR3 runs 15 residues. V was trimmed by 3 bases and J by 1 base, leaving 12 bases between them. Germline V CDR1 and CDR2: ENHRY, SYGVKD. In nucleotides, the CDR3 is TGTGCCATCAGTGATCCCGGGACGTCGAACACTGAAGCTTTCTTT. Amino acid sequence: CAISDPGTSNTEAFF.

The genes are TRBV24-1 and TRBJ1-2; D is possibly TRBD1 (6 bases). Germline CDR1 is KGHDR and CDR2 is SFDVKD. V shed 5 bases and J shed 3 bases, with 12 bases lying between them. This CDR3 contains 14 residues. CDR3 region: CATSARDRYYGYTF. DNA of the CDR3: TGTGCCACCAGTGCCCGAGACAGGTACTATGGCTACACCTTC.

The CDR3 reads CSLAALNSPLHF. The CDR3 nucleotides are TGCAGCTTAGCGGCCTTAAATTCACCCCTCCACTTT. The chain employs TRBV29-1 and TRBJ1-6; no clear D gene. V shed 8 bases and J shed 7 bases, with 12 bases lying between them. This CDR3 spans 12 amino acids. Germline V gene lookup returns CDR1 SQVTM and CDR2 ANQGSEA. The complete variable domain, with remaining parts taken from reference TRBV29-1 and TRBJ1-6, reads SAVISQKPSRDICQRGTSLTIQCQVDSQVTMMFWYRQQPGQSLTLIATANQGSEATYESGFVIDKFPISRPNLTFSTLTVSNMSPEDSSIYLCSLAALNSPLHFGNGTRLTVT.

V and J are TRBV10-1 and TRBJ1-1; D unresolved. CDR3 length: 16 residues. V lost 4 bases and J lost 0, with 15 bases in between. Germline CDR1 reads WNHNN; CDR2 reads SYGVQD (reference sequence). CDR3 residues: CASSGISAKMNTEAFF. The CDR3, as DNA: TGCGCCAGCAGTGGAATCAGTGCAAAGATGAACACTGAAGCTTTCTTT.

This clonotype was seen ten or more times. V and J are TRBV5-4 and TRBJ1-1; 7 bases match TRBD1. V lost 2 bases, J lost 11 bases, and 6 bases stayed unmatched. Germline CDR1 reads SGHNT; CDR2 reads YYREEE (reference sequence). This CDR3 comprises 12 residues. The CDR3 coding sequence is TGTGCCAGCAGCTTAGCGACAGGGTCTGCTTTCTTT. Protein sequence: CASSLATGSAFF.

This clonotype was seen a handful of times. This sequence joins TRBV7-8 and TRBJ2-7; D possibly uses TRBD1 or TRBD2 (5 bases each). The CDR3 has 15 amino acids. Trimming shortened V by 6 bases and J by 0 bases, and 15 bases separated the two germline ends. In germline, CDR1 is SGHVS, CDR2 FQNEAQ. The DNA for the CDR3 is TGTGCCAGCAGGGGGGTATCAGGGAGCTCCTACGAGCAGTACTTC. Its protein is CASRGVSGSSYEQYF.

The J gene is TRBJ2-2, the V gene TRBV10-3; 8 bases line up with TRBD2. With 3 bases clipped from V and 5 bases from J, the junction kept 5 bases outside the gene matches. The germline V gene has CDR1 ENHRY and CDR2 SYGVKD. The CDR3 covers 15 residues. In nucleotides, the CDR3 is TGTGCCATCAGTGAAAGCGGGAGAGGGACCGGGGAGCTGTTTTTT. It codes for CAISESGRGTGELFF.